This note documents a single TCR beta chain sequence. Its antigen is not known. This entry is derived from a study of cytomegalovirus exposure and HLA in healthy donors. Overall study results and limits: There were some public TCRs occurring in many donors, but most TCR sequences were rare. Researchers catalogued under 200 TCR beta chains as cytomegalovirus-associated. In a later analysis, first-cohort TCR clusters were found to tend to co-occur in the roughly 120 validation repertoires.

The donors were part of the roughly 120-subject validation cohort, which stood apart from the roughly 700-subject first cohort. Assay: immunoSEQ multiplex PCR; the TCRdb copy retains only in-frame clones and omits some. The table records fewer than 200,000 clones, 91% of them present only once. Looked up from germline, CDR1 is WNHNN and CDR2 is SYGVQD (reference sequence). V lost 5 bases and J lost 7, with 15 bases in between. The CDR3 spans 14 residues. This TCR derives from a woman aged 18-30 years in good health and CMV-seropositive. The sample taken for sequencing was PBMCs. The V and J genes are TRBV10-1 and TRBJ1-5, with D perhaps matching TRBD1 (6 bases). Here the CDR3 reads CASSPTGQRQPQHF. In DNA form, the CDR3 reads TGCGCCAGCAGTCCGACAGGTCAAAGGCAGCCCCAGCATTTT.